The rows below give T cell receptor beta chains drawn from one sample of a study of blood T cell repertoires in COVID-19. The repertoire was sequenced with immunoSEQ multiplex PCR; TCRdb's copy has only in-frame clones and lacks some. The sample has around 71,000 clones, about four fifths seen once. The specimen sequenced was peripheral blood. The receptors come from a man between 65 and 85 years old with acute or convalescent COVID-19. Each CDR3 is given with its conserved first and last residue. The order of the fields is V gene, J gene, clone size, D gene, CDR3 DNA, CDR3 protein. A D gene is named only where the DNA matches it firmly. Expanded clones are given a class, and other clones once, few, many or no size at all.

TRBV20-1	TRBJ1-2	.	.	TGCAGTGCTAGCACCAGCTATGGCTACACCTTC	CSASTSYGYTF
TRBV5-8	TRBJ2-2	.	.	TGTGCCAGCAGCCAGCGACGACAGGCGGCGCGCACCGGGGAGCTGTTTTTT	CASSQRRQAARTGELFF
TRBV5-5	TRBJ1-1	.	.	TGTGCCAGCAGGAGGGGAGGGGCTGGAACTGAAGCTTTCTTT	CASRRGGAGTEAFF
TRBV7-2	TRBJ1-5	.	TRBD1	TGTGCCAGCAGCCTGGGACAGGGTGTGCTGGATCAGCCCCAGCATTTT	CASSLGQGVLDQPQHF
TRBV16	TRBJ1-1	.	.	TGTGCCAGCAGCCCAAAACCGGCAGGCAGCCGGGAAGCTTTCTTT	CASSPKPAGSREAFF
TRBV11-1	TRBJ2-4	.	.	TGTGCCAGCAGCTTAGAGAGAAGCAAAAACATTCAGTACTTC	CASSLERSKNIQYF
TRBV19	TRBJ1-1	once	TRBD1	TGTGCCAGTAGGCCCCGGCAGGGGGCAGGCACTGAAGCTTTCTTT	CASRPRQGAGTEAFF
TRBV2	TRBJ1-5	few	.	TGTGCCAGCAGTGACGATCGACCGGGTAGCAATCAGCCCCAGCATTTT	CASSDDRPGSNQPQHF
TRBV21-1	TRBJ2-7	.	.	TGTGCCAGCAGCAAAGTGTTAAGACAGGGGGCGGCCTACGAGCAGTACTTC	CASSKVLRQGAAYEQYF
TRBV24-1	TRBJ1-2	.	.	TGTGCCACCAGTAGACAGTATGACTATGGCTACACCTTC	CATSRQYDYGYTF
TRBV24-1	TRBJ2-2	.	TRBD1	TGTGCCACCAGTGACAACGGACAGGGGAACACCGGGGAGCTGTTTTTT	CATSDNGQGNTGELFF
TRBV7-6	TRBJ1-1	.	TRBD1	TGTGCCAGCAGCCCTACAGGGGGCAGGGGTGAAGCTTTCTTT	CASSPTGGRGEAFF
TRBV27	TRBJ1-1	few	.	TGTGCCAGCAGTTTACAGGGTACAATGGGAGCTTTCTTT	CASSLQGTMGAFF
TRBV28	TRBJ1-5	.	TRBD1	TGTGCCAGCAGTTTGGGACAGGGTGGGCGTCAGCCCCAGCATTTT	CASSLGQGGRQPQHF